This T cell receptor (beta chain) was captured in a study of blood T cell repertoires in COVID-19. Study overall: Samples of COVID-19 (acute and convalescent) were obtained from the United States, Italy and Spain.

Authors' analysis steps: Estimation of nucleated cell counts was performed using reference gene primer amplification. Method: immunoSEQ multiplex PCR; TCRdb's copy keeps in-frame clones and lacks some. V, J and clone size are those of that table, while D and trimming were read from the DNA. Of over 300,000 clones detected, 75% to 90% appear once; the ten largest clones hold about 9.5%. Clinical histories supplied by participants themselves formed the basis of cohort assignment. Sequencing was performed on PBMCs or T cells enriched from blood (not recorded which). The receptor was derived from a woman aged 40 to 49 who had recovered from COVID-19.

The DNA of the CDR3 is TGTGCCAGTATCACGGGAGGCGACGAGCAGTACTTC. The encoded protein is CASITGGDEQYF. This rearrangement joins TRBV19 to TRBJ2-7, with 7 bases that match TRBD2. CDR1 and CDR2 from the germline V gene are LNHDA and SQIVND (reference sequence). This CDR3 contains 12 residues. V was pared by 7 bases and J by 5 bases, with 5 bases of the junction left unmatched.